This T cell receptor (beta chain) was sequenced during a study of regulatory T cells in long-lasting Graves disease. For the study at large: Patients with new Graves' disease had used antithyroid drugs below 3 months. The study's findings and limits: Whereas new patients shared 1,000 or so public clonotypes, persistent patients shared more, at 2,500 to 3,500.

Germline V gene sequence: CDR1 MGHDK, CDR2 SYGVNS. The CDR3 covers 15 residues. Unmatched junction bases numbered 8, after V lost 3 bases and J lost 4 bases. Comment on this clonotype: Its target is unknown.

Relying on iRepertoire HTBI primers and Arm-PCR of CDR3 regions, the team built TCR beta libraries. TCRdb independently ran MiXCR on the multiplex PCR reads; one entry per CDR3 protein. This sample carries around 400,000 distinct CDR3 sequences, less than 20% of them seen once, and the ten largest clones take roughly 20%. The time point is: newly diagnosed GD, antithyroid drugs for less than 3 months. The TCR library used RNA extracted from PBMCs. The chain couples TRBV25-1 to TRBJ1-2; 7 nucleotides match TRBD1. This TCR derives from a female donor with Graves disease. The sample was peripheral blood mononuclear cells (PBMCs), taken at new diagnosis, from a patient treated with antithyroid drugs. The CDR3 here is CASSEYRDSVYGYTF. In nucleotides, the CDR3 is TGTGCCAGCAGTGAGTACCGGGACAGCGTCTATGGCTACACCTTC.